This T cell receptor (beta chain) was found in a study of CD8+ T cells in alopecia areata. Treatment in this sample: oral pan-JAK inhibitor, 5-10 mg twice daily. CD4+ and CD8+ T cells were sorted from PBMCs. Per germline, CDR1 GTSNPN and CDR2 SVGIG (reference sequence). The CDR3 extends over 13 amino acids. V dropped 5 bases and J dropped 6 bases, with 14 bases sitting between them. Worth noting for this clone: The antigen is undetermined.

cDNA prepared by RNA extraction and subsequent reverse transcription served as the template for sequencing. The assay was immunoSEQ multiplex PCR, and TCRdb's table has in-frame clones only and misses some. The sample has 170,000 or so clones; roughly 50% are singletons. Study-wide points: Between patients, shared TCR sequences were less clear than in mice. This was possibly due in part to HLA diversity in the patient population.

The receptor was derived from a human donor with alopecia areata. The source material was CD8+ T cells sorted from blood, sampled at week 24, from a patient treated with tofacitinib. The V gene is TRBV30, the J gene TRBJ2-1; D unclear. The CDR3 nucleotides are TGTGCCTGGGCCCTTGGCAGCACCAATGAGCAGTTCTTC. Protein: CAWALGSTNEQFF.